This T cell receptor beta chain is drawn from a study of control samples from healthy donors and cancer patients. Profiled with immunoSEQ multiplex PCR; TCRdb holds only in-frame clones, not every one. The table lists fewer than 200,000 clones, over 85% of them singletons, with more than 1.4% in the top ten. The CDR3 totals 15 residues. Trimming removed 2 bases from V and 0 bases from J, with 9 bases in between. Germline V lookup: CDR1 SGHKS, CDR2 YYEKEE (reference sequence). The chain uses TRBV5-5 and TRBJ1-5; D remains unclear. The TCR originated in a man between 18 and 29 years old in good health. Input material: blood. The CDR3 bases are TGTGCCAGCAGCTTTGACCTGTATAGCAATCAGCCCCAGCATTTT. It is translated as CASSFDLYSNQPQHF.